Shown below are 2 T cell receptor beta chains from a single sample sequenced in a study of preoperative IRX-2 immunotherapy in early breast cancer. Using immunoSEQ multiplex PCR, the repertoire was profiled, and TCRdb retains in-frame clones only, with some absent. There are 3,000 to 4,000 clones in the sample; more than 65% occur only once, and about 15% lies in the top ten. The treatment here: preoperative locoregional IRX-2 cytokine immunotherapy. Sequencing used tumor tissue, obtained after IRX-2 immunotherapy. The receptors stem from a human donor with breast cancer.

The chain uses TRBV18 and TRBJ2-2; 9 bases are shared with TRBD2. Trimming at V came to 1 base and at J to 2 bases, leaving 14 bases not matched to a gene. Germline V gives CDR1 KGHSH, CDR2 LQKENI. The length of the CDR3 is 20 residues. The CDR3 DNA sequence: TGTGCCAGCTCACCACAAGAAGGTAGCGGGAGAGGCTCTAACACCGGGGAGCTGTTTTTT. It translates to CASSPQEGSGRGSNTGELFF.

This chain links TRBV6-8 with TRBJ2-5, with unresolved D. Trimming took 6 bases from V and 1 from J, leaving 9 bases between them. The CDR3 loop spans 13 amino acids. Germline assignment: CDR1 MNHGY and CDR2 SAAAGT. CDR3 amino acids: CASRRSVQETQYF. CDR3 bases: TGTGCCAGCAGACGGAGTGTCCAAGAGACCCAGTACTTC.